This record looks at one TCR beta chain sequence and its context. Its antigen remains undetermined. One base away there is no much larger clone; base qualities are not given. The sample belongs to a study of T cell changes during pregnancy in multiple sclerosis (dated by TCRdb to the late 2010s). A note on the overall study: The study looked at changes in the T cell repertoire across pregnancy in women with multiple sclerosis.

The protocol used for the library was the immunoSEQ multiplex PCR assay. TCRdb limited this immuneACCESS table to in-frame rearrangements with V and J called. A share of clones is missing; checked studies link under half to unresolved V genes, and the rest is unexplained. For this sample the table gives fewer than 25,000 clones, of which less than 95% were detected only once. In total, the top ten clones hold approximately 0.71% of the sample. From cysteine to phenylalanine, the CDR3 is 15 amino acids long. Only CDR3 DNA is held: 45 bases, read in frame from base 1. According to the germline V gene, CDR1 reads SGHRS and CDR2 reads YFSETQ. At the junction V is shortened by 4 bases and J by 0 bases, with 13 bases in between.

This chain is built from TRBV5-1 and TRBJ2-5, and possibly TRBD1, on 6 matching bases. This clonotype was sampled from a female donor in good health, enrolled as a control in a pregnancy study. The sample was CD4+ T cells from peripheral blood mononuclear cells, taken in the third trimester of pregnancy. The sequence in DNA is TGCGCCAGCAGCACGGCTGGGGGCCACCAAGAGACCCAGTACTTC. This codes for CASSTAGGHQETQYF.